The source of this T cell receptor (beta chain) is a study of blood T cells in healthy people across ages. Study results and limitations: Among long-lived donors, naive CD4+ cells were more numerous and diversity higher than in aged donors. Unsorted PBMCs prevented conclusive naive versus antigen-experienced comparison.

This CDR3 spans 15 amino acids. CDR1 and CDR2 (germline): MNHNY, SVGAGI (reference sequence). A second roughly 6 to 12 cycle PCR used barcoded and J-beta primers. MiXCR, run by TCRdb on the 5' RACE reads, gives a single entry per CDR3 protein. The data contain fewer than 800,000 distinct CDR3 sequences, about 34% of them singletons. About this clonotype: Antigen unknown. A read error is possible here, since a much larger clone lies one base away.

The individuals who served as donors were healthy Caucasians living in Russia, aged about 6 to 100. Extractions gave at least 6 micrograms of total RNA per sample. The material sequenced was blood. This receptor was identified in a woman at least 80 years old in good health. The chain carries TRBV6-6 and TRBJ1-6; tentative D call: TRBD1 (6 bases). The CDR3 sequence is CATKRRAGENSPPHF. The CDR3 nucleotides are TGTGCCACCAAACGGAGGGCAGGGGAGAATTCACCCCCCCACTTT.